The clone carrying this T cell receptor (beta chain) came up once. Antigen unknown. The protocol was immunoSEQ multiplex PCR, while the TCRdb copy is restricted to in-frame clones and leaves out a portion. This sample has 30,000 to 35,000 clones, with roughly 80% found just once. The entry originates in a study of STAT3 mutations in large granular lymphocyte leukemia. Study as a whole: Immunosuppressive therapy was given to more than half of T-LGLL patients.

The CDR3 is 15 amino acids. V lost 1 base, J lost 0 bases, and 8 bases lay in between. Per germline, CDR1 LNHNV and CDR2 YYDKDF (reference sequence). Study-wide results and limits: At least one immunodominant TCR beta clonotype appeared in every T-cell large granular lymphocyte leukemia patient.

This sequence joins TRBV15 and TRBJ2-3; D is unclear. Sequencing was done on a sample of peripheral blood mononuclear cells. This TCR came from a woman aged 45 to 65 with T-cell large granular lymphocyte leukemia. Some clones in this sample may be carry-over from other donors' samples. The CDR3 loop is CATSRGPSSTDTQYF. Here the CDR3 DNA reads TGTGCCACCAGCAGAGGGCCCAGCAGCACAGATACGCAGTATTTT.